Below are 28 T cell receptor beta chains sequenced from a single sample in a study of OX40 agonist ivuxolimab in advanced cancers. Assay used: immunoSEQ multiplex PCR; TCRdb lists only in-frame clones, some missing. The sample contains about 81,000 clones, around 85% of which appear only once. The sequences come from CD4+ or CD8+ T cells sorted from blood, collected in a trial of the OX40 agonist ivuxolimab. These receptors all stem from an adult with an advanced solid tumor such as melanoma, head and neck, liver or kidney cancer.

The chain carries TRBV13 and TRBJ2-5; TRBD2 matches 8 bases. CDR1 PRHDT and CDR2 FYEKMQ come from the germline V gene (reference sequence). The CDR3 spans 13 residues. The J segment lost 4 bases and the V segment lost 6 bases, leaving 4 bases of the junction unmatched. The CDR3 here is CASRVSGAETQYF. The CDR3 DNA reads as TGTGCCAGCAGAGTTAGCGGGGCAGAGACCCAGTACTTC.

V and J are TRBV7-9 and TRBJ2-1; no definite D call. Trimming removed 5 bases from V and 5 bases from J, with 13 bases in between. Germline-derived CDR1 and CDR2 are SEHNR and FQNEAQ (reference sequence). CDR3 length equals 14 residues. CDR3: CASSKTESNNEQFF. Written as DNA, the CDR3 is TGTGCCAGCAGCAAGACGGAGTCGAACAATGAGCAGTTCTTC.

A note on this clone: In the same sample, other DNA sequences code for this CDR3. Here the CDR3 DNA reads TGCGCCAGCAGCTTGGCAGCGGGAAGCACTGAAGCTTTCTTT. This gives the protein CASSLAAGSTEAFF. The V and J genes are TRBV5-1 and TRBJ1-1; D gene unclear. Germline assignment: CDR1 SGHRS and CDR2 YFSETQ. The V and J ends lost 0 bases and 4 bases respectively, with 10 bases between them. This CDR3 has 14 residues.

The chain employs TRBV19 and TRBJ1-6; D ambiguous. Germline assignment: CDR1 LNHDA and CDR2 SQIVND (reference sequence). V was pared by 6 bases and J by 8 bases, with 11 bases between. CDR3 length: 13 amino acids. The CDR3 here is CASRIHADSPLHF. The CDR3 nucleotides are TGTGCCAGTAGAATTCACGCCGATTCACCCCTCCACTTT.

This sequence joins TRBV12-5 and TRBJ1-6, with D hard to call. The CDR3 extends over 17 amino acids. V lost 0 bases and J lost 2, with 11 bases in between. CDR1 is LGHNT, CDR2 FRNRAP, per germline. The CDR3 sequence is CASGLVHGETYNSPLHF. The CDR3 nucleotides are TGTGCTAGTGGTTTGGTACATGGAGAAACCTATAATTCACCCCTCCACTTT.

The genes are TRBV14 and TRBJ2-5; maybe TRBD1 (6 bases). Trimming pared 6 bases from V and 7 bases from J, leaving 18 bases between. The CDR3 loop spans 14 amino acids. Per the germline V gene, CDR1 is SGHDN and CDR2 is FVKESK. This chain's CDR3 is CASRPTGLGATQYF. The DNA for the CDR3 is TGTGCCAGCAGGCCTACAGGGCTCGGGGCGACCCAGTACTTC. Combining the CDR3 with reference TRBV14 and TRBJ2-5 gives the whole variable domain EAGVTQFPSHSVIEKGQTVTLRCDPISGHDNLYWYRRVMGKEIKFLLHFVKESKQDESGMPNNRFLAERTGGTYSTLKVQPAELEDSGVYFCASRPTGLGATQYFGPGTRLLVL.

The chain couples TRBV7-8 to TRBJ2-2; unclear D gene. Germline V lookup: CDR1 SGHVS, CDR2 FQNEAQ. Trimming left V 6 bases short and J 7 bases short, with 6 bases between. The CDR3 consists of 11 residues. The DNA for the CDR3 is TGTGCCAGCAGGCTTGGCGGGGAGCTGTTTTTT. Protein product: CASRLGGELFF.

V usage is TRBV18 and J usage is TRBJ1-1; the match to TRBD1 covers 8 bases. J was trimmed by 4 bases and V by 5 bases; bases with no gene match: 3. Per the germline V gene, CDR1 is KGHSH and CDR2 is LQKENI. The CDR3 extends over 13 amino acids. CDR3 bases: TGTGCCAGCTCATGGGGACAGGCCACTGAAGCTTTCTTT. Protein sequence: CASSWGQATEAFF.

The DNA of the CDR3 is TGCGCCAGCAGCGGGGGAAAGTACTACGAGCAGTACTTC. Translation gives CASSGGKYYEQYF. V is TRBV5-1 and J is TRBJ2-7, with D perhaps assigned TRBD1 or TRBD2 (5 bases each). Trimming took 4 bases from V and 3 from J, leaving 11 bases between them. The length of the CDR3 is 13 residues. Germline CDR1 reads SGHRS; CDR2 reads YFSETQ.

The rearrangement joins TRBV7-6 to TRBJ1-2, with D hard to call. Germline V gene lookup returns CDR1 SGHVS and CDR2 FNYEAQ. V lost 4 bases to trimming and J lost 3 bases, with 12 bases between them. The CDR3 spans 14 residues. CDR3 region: CASSSTSGHYGYTF. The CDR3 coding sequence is TGTGCCAGCAGCTCCACATCCGGCCACTATGGCTACACCTTC.

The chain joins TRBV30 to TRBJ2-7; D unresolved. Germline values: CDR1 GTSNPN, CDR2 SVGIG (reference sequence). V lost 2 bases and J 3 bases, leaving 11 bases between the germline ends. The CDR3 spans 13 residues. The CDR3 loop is CAWSPLGFYEQYF. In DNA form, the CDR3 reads TGTGCCTGGAGTCCCTTGGGGTTCTACGAGCAGTACTTC.

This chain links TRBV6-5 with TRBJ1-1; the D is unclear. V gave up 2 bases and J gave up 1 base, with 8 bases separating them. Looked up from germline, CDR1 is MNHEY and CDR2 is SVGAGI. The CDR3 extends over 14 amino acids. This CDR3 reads CASSYGSRNTEAFF. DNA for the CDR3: TGTGCCAGCAGTTACGGTTCGCGGAACACTGAAGCTTTCTTT.

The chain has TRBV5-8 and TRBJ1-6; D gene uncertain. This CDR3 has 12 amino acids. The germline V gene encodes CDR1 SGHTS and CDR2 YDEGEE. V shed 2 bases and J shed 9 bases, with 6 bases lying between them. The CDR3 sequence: CASSFRSSPLHF. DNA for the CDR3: TGTGCCAGCAGCTTCAGGAGTTCACCCCTCCACTTT.

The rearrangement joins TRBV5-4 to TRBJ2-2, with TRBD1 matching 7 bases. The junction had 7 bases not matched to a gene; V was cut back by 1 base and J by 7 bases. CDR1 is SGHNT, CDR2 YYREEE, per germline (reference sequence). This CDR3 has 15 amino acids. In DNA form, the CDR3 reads TGTGCCAGCAGCTTGCTACAGGGGTTTAGCGGGGAGCTGTTTTTT. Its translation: CASSLLQGFSGELFF.

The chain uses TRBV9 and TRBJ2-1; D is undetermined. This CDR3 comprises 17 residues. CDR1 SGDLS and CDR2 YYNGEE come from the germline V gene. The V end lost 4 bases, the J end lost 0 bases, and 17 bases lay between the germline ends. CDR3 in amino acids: CASSPGKPSSSYNEQFF. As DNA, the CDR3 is TGTGCCAGCAGCCCTGGTAAGCCCTCGAGCTCCTACAATGAGCAGTTCTTC. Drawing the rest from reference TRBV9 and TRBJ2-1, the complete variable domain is DSGVTQTPKHLITATGQRVTLRCSPRSGDLSVYWYQQSLDQGLQFLIQYYNGEERAKGNILERFSAQQFPDLHSELNLSSLELGDSALYFCASSPGKPSSSYNEQFFGPGTRLTVL.

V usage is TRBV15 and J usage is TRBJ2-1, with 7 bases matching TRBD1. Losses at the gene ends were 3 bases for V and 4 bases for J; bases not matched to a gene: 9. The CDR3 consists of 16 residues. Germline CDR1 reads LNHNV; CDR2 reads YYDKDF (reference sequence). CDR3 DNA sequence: TGTGCCACCAGCAGGGAGCTACCGGGACAGTACAATGAGCAGTTCTTC. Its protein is CATSRELPGQYNEQFF.

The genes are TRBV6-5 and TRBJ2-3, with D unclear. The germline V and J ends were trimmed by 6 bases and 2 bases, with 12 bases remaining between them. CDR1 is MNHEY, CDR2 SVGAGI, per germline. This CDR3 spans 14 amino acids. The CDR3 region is CASRATQSTDTQYF. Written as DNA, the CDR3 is TGTGCCAGCAGGGCGACCCAGTCCACAGATACGCAGTATTTT.

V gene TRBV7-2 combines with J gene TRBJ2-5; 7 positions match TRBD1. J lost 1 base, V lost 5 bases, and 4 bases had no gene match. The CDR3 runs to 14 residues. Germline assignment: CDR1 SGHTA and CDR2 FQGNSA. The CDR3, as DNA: TGTGCCAGCAGCCGCGACAGGGTCCAAGAGACCCAGTACTTC. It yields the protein CASSRDRVQETQYF.

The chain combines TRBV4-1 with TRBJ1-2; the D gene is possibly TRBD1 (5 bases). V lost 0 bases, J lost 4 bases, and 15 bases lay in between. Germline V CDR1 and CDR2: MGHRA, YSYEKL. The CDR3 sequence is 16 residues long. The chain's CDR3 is CASSQDLRAGAYGYTF. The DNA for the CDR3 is TGCGCCAGCAGCCAAGACCTCAGGGCCGGGGCCTATGGCTACACCTTC.

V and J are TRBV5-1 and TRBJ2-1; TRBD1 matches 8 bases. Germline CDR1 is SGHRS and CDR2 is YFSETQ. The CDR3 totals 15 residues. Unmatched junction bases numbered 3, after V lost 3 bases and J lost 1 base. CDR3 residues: CASSSWTGSYNEQFF. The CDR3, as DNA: TGCGCCAGCAGCTCCTGGACAGGGTCCTACAATGAGCAGTTCTTC.

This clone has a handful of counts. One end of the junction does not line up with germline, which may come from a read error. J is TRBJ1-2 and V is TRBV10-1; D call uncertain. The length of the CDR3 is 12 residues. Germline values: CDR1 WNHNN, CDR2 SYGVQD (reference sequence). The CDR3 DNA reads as TGCGCCAGCGGTGACACTTACTATGGCTACACCTTC. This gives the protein CASGDTYYGYTF.

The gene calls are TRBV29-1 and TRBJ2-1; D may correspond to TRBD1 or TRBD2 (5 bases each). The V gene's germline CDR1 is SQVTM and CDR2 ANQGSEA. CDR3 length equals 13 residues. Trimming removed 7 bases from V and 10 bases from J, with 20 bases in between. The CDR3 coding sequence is TGCAGCGCGGGGCGGACACCTAATGCCGAGCAGTTCTTC. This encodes CSAGRTPNAEQFF.

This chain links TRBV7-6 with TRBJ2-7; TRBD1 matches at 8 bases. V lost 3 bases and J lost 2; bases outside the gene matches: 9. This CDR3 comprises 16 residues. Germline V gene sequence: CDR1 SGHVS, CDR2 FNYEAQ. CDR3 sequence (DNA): TGTGCCAGCAGCTTCTATAGACAGGGGCTTACCTACGAGCAGTACGTC. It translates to CASSFYRQGLTYEQYV.

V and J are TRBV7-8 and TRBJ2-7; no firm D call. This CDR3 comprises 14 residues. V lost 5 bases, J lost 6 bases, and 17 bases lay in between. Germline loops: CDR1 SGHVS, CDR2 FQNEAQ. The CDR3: CASSAKNAWGEQYV. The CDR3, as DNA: TGTGCCAGCAGCGCCAAAAATGCGTGGGGCGAGCAGTACGTC.

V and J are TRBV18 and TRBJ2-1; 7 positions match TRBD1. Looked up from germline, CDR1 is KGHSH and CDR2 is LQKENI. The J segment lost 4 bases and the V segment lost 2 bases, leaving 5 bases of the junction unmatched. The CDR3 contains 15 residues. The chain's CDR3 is CASSPSSGQYNEQFF. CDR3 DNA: TGTGCCAGCTCACCAAGCTCGGGACAGTACAATGAGCAGTTCTTC.

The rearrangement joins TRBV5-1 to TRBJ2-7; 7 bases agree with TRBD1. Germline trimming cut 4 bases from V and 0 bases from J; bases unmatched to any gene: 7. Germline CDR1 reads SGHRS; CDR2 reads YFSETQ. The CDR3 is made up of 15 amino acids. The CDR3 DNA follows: TGCGCCAGCAGCCCACAGGGGTCGAGCTCCTACGAGCAGTACGTC. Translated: CASSPQGSSSYEQYV.

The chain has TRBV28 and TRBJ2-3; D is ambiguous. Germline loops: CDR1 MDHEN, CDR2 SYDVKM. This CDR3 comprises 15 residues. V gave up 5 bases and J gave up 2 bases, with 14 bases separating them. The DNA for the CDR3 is TGTGCCAGCAGTCCCCCCCAACGGGCCACAGATACGCAGTATTTT. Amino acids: CASSPPQRATDTQYF.

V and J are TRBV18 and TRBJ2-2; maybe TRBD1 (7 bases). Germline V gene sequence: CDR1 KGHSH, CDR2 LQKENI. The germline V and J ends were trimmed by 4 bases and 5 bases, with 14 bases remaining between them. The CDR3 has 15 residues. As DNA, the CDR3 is TGTGCCAGCTCACGGCAACAGGGGAGGACCGGGGAGCTGTTTTTT. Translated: CASSRQQGRTGELFF.